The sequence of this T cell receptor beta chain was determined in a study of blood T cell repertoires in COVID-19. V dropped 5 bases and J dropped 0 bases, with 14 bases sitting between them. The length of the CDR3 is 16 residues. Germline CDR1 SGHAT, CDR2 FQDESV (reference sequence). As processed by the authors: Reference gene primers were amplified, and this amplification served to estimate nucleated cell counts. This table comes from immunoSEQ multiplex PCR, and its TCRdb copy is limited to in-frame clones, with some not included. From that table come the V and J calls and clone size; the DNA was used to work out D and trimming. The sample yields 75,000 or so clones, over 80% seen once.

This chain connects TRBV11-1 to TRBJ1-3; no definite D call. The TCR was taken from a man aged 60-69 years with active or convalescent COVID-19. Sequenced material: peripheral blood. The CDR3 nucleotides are TGTGCCAGCAGCCCGGCCGGGAGCTTCTCTGGAAACACCATATATTTT. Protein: CASSPAGSFSGNTIYF.